One and the same sample provided the 3 T cell receptor beta chains below, sequenced in a study of CD8 T cells in ankylosing spondylitis. Study observations and caveats: A TCR beta motif of about 8 highly homologous variants appeared characteristic of ankylosing spondylitis blood.

These receptors have no identified antigens. TCRdb fed the 5' RACE reads into MiXCR, producing one record per CDR3 protein. Altogether some 700,000 distinct CDR3 sequences are present, roughly 19% being singletons, with the ten largest covering approximately 18%. Sequenced input: blood, either unsorted or a sorted T cell fraction (not recorded which). The origin of the receptors is a male donor with ankylosing spondylitis.

The V and J genes are TRBV2 and TRBJ2-1; 8 positions match TRBD1. CDR3 size: 11 residues. V was clipped by 7 bases and J by 10 bases; unmatched bases: 3. Looked up from germline, CDR1 is SNHLY and CDR2 is FYNNEI. In DNA form, the CDR3 reads TGTGCCAGCAATGGACAGGGAGAGCAGTTCTTC. It encodes CASNGQGEQFF. Full variable domain (rest looked up from reference TRBV2 and TRBJ2-1): EPEVTQTPSHQVTQMGQEVILRCVPISNHLYFYWYRQILGQKVEFLVSFYNNEISEKSEIFDDQFSVERPDGSNFTLKIRSTKLEDSAMYFCASNGQGEQFFGPGTRLTVL.

V gene TRBV4-2 combines with J gene TRBJ1-1; 8 bases align to TRBD1. Trimming at V came to 4 bases and at J to 4 bases, leaving 8 bases not matched to a gene. CDR1 and CDR2 from the germline V gene are LGHNA and YNFKEQ. The CDR3 runs 15 residues. The CDR3 here is CASSPRGRGPTEAFF. CDR3 nucleotides: TGTGCCAGCAGCCCCAGAGGCAGGGGGCCCACTGAAGCTTTCTTT.

This clonotype has only a few counts. The J gene is TRBJ2-1, the V gene TRBV27; 13 bases are shared with TRBD2. The CDR3 extends over 17 amino acids. The ends lost 5 bases at V and 6 bases at J; junction bases unmatched: 10. Germline assignment: CDR1 MNHEY and CDR2 SMNVEV (reference sequence). CDR3 nucleotide sequence: TGTGCCAGCAGTCTTGGACTAGCGGGAGTAGGGGGCAATGAGCAGTTCTTC. It codes for CASSLGLAGVGGNEQFF.